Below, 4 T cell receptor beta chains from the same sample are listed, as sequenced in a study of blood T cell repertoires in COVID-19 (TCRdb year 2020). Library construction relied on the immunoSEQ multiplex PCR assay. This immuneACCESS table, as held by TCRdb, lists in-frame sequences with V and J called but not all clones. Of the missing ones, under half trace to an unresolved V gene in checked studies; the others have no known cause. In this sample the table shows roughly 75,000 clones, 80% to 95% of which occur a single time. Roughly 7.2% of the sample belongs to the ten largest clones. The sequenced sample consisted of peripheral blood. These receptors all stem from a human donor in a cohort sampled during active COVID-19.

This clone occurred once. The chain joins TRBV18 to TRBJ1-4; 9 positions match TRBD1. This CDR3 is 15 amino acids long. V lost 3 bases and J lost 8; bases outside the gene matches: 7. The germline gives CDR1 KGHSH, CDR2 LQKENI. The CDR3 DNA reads TGTGCCAGCTCACCGAGGACAGGGGAAGGGGAAAAACTGTTTTTT. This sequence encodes CASSPRTGEGEKLFF. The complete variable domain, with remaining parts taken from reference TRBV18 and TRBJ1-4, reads NAGVMQNPRHLVRRRGQEARLRCSPMKGHSHVYWYRQLPEEGLKFMVYLQKENIIDESGMPKERFSAEFPKEGPSILRIQQVVRGDSAAYFCASSPRTGEGEKLFFGSGTQLSVL.

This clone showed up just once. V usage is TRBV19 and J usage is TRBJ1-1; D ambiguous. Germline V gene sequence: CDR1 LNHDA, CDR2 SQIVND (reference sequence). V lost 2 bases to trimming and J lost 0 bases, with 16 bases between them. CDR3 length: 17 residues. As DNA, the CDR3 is TGTGCCAGTAGTATATTGGCCCCGCACATGGTGAACACTGAAGCTTTCTTT. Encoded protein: CASSILAPHMVNTEAFF.

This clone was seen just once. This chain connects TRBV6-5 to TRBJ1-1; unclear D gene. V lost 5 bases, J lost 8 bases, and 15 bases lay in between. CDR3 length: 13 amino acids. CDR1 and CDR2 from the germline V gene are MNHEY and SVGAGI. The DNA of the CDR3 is TGTGCCAGCAGTCGGGAGGTGAAGAACGAAGCTTTCTTT. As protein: CASSREVKNEAFF.

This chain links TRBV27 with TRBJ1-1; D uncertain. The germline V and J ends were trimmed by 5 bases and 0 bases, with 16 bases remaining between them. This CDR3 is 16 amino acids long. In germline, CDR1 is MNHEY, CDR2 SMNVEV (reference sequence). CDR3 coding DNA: TGTGCCAGCAGTCTTCAGCGGACGTCGGTGAACACTGAAGCTTTCTTT. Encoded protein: CASSLQRTSVNTEAFF.